This T cell receptor beta chain was captured in a study of early T cells in non-severe SARS-CoV-2 infection. At the level of the study: Unsorted whole blood bulk RNA was sequenced, with unpaired chains.

There are many counts of this clonotype. V lost 0 bases and J 1 base, leaving 10 bases between the germline ends. CDR3 length equals 15 residues. CDR1 and CDR2 (germline): SGHRS, YFSETQ. Each CDR3 protein is one row after TCRdb ran MiXCR on the 5' RACE reads. The sample lists about 48,000 distinct CDR3 sequences, around 5.2% occurring once. Specimen: whole blood. The TCR comes from an adult who was a healthcare worker with PCR-confirmed SARS-CoV-2 infection or an uninfected control (not recorded which). V usage is TRBV5-1 and J usage is TRBJ2-5, with unresolved D. The CDR3 DNA reads as TGCGCCAGCAGCTTGGCGAAGCCCTCCCAAGAGACCCAGTACTTC. Protein: CASSLAKPSQETQYF.